These T cell receptor beta chains were read from a single sample in a study of shared clonotypes between healthy human individuals. Repertoires were generated with immunoSEQ multiplex PCR, while TCRdb's copy carries only in-frame clones and drops some. The sample records roughly 480,000 clones, 79% being singletons. Sequencing used PBMCs. These receptors were obtained from a woman between 40 and 55 years old in good health. Some clones in this sample may be carry-over from other donors' samples. CDR3s include the opening cysteine and the closing phenylalanine or tryptophan.

V gene	J gene	CDR3 protein
TRBV9	TRBJ2-7	CASSVFIGSEQYF
TRBV6-5	TRBJ2-2	CASRQSGAGTGELFF
TRBV30	TRBJ2-7	CAWSVKGTYEQYF
TRBV30	TRBJ2-7	CAWGDFYEQYF
TRBV10-2	TRBJ2-1	CASSEGNEQFF
TRBV21-1	TRBJ2-3	CASSKTWPRDTQYF
TRBV18	TRBJ2-3	CASSPSTSTDTQYF
TRBV7-9	TRBJ2-5	CASSARGSQETQYF
TRBV10-3	TRBJ1-1	CAIARGPEAFF
TRBV30	TRBJ1-6	CAWSAGTGVSPLHF
TRBV7-9	TRBJ2-5	CASSFSGQTGETQYF
TRBV27	TRBJ2-2	CASSPAGGPQAGELFF
TRBV29-1	TRBJ1-4	CSVGVTGIEKLFF
TRBV28	TRBJ2-2	CASRKQGAPNTGELFF
TRBV30	TRBJ2-7	CAWSPRRDHEQYF
TRBV28	TRBJ1-4	CASSLSQGNNEKLFF
TRBV30	TRBJ2-2	CAWSGGRNTGELFF
TRBV7-3	TRBJ2-3	CASSLFQGRTDTQYF
TRBV7-2	TRBJ2-5	CASSRILAGDVETQYF
TRBV5-1	TRBJ1-1	CASSFDRTNTEAFF
TRBV7-9	TRBJ2-2	CASSQQLTGELFF
TRBV27	TRBJ2-7	CASRGGSWEQYF
TRBV5-1	TRBJ1-4	CASSLSGRILTTNEKLFF
TRBV18	TRBJ2-7	CASSPPGASYEQYF
TRBV29-1	TRBJ2-7	CSAGLAGAHEQYF